The entry below gives a single TCR beta chain sequence along with its context. What it recognizes is unknown. Both TRBC1 and TRBC2 were covered by a beta constant-region primer of two equimolar oligonucleotides. The ligated cDNA underwent four PCR rounds using SP2 and nested alpha and beta constant-region primers. TCRdb re-derived calls from the UMI-ligation and nested PCR reads in MiXCR, one entry per CDR3 protein. The sample has tens of thousands of distinct CDR3 sequences, about 11% seen once. The sample is drawn from a study of naive and memory T cell subsets. Regarding the study as a whole: Possibly reflecting memory cells re-expressing CD45RA, a few larger clonotypes occurred in naive repertoires, especially CD8.

J gave up 4 bases and V 4 bases, and 8 bases lay outside the gene matches. This CDR3 contains 15 residues. Germline V CDR1 and CDR2: SGHTA, FQGNSA. Cells stained for CD3, CD4, CD8, CD45RA and CD27 were sorted into four subsets. This clonotype originated in a human donor in good health. The material sequenced was naive CD4+ T cells from blood. The chain combines TRBV7-2 with TRBJ1-2; 8 positions match TRBD1. The CDR3 nucleotides read TGTGCCAGCAGCTCCGCAGGGGGCTCTTCCTATGGCTACACCTTC. As protein: CASSSAGGSSYGYTF.